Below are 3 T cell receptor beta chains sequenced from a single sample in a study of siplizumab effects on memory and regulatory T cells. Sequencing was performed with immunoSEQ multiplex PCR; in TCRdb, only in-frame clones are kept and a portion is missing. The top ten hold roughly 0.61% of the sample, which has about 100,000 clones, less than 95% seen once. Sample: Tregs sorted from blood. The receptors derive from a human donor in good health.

For the CDR3, the DNA is TGTGCCAGCAGTTCAGGACCCCTCCACTTT. The encoded protein is CASSSGPLHF. The chain employs TRBV28 and TRBJ1-6; unclear D gene. CDR3 length: 10 amino acids. V was shortened by 4 bases and J by 12 bases, with 4 bases between the two germline ends. Germline values: CDR1 MDHEN, CDR2 SYDVKM.

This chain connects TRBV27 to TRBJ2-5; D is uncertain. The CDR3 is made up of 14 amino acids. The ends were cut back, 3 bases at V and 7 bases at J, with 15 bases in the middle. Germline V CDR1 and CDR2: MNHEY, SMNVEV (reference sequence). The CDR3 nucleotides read TGTGCCAGCAGTTTCGACCCCCGGATCGGGACCCAGTACTTC. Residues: CASSFDPRIGTQYF.

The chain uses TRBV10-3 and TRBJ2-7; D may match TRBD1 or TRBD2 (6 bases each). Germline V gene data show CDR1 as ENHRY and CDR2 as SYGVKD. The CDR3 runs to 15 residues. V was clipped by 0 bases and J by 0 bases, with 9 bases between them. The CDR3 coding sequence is TGTGCCATCAGTGAGTCAGGGGGGAGCTCCTACGAGCAGTACTTC. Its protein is CAISESGGSSYEQYF.